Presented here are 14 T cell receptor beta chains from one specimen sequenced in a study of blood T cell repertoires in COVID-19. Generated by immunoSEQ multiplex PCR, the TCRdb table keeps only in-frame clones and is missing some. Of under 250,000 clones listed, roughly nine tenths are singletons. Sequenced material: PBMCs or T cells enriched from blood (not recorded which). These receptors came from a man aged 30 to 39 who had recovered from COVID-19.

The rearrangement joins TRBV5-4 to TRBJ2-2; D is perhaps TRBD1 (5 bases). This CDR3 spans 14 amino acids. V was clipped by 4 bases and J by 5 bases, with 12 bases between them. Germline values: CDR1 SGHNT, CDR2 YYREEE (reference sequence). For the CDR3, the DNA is TGTGCCAGCAGCACTCACGACAGAACCGGGGAGCTGTTTTTT. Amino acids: CASSTHDRTGELFF.

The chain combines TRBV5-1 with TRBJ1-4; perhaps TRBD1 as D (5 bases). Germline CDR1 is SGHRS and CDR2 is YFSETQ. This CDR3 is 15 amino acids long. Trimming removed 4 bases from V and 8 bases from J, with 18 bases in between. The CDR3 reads CASSLGPTRSEKLFF. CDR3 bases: TGCGCCAGCAGCCTGGGACCGACAAGAAGCGAAAAACTGTTTTTT.

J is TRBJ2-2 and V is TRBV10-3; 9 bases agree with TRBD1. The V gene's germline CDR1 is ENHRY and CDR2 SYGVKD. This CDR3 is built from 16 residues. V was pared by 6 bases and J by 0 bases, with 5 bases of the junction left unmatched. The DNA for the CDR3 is TGTGCCATCAGAAATACAGGGGGCTCGAACACCGGGGAGCTGTTTTTT. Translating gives CAIRNTGGSNTGELFF.

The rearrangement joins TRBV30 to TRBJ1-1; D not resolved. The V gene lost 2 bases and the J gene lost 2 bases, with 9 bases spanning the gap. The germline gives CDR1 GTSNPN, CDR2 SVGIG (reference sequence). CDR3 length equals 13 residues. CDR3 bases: TGTGCCTGGAGTCAACAGCAAAACACTGAAGCTTTCTTT. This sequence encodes CAWSQQQNTEAFF.

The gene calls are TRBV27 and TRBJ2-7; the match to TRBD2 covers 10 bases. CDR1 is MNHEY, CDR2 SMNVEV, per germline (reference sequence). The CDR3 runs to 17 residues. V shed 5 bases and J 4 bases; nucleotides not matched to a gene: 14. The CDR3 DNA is TGTGCCAGCAGTGTGGGGCTAGCGGGAGAGGTGGGTTACGAGCAGTACTTC. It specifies CASSVGLAGEVGYEQYF.

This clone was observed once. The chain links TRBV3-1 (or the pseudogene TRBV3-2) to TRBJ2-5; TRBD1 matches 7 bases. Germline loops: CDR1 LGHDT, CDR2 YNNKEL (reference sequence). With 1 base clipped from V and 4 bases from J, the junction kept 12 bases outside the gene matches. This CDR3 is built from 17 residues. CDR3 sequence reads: CASSQGGTEGRAETQYF. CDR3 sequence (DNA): TGTGCCAGCAGCCAAGGGGGGACAGAAGGTCGGGCAGAGACCCAGTACTTC.

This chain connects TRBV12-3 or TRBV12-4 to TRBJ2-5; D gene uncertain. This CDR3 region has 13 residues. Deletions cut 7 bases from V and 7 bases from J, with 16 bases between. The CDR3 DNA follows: TGTGCCAGCACCACAGTACCGGCCGGGACCCAGTACTTC. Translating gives CASTTVPAGTQYF.

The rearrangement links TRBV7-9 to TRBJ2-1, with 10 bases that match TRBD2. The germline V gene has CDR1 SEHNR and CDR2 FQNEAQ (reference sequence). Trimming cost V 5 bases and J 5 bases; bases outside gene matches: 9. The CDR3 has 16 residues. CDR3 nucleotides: TGTGCCAGCAGCGGAGACAAGCGGGGGGGCAACAATGAGCAGTTCTTC. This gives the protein CASSGDKRGGNNEQFF.

This chain's CDR3 is CASSQLLPGSYEQYF. DNA for the CDR3: TGCGCCAGCAGCCAACTCCTCCCGGGCTCCTACGAGCAGTACTTC. The chain joins TRBV4-3 to TRBJ2-7; D ambiguous. V dropped 2 bases and J dropped 0 bases, with 11 bases sitting between them. This CDR3 comprises 15 residues. Germline CDR1 and CDR2: LGHNA and YSLEER.

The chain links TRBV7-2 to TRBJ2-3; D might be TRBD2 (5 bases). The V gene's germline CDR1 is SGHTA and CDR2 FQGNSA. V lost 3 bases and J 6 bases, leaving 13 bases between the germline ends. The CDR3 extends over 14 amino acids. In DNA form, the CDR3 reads TGTGCCAGCAGCTTTATTGGGAGATCCGATACGCAGTATTTT. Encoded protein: CASSFIGRSDTQYF.

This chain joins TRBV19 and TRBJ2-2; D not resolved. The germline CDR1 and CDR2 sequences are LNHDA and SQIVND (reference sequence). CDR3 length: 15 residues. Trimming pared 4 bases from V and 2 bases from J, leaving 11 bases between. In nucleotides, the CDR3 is TGTGCCAGTAGTACCTTAGAGGTTAACACCGGGGAGCTGTTTTTT. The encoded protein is CASSTLEVNTGELFF.

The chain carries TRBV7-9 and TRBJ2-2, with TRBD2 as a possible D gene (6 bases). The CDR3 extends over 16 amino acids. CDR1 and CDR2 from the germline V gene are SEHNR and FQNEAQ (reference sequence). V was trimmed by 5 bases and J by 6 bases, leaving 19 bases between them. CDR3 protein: CASSPFGSSIAGELFF. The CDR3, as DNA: TGTGCCAGCAGCCCCTTCGGGAGTAGTATAGCCGGGGAGCTGTTTTTT.

CDR3 sequence: CAISQGTPNSPLHF. The DNA of the CDR3 is TGTGCCATCAGTCAGGGAACCCCTAATTCACCCCTCCACTTT. The chain couples TRBV10-3 to TRBJ1-6; a possible D gene is TRBD1 (5 bases). This CDR3 comprises 14 residues. CDR1 is ENHRY and CDR2 is SYGVKD in the germline V gene. V was cut by 5 bases and J by 6 bases, with 11 bases left in between.

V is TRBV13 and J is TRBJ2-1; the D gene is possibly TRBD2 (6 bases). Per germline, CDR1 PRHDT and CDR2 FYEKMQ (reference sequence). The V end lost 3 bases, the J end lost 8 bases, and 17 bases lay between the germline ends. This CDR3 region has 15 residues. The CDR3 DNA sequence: TGTGCCAGCAGCTTTTTTGTCGGGAGATTGGATGAGCAGTTCTTC. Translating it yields CASSFFVGRLDEQFF.